One sample yielded the 20 T cell receptor beta chains listed below, sequenced in a study of T-cell memory formation after mild COVID-19. A single record per CDR3 protein comes from TCRdb applying MiXCR to the 5' RACE reads. The repertoire holds about 560,000 distinct CDR3 sequences, with approximately 15% as singletons. The sequenced material came from PBMCs or a T cell subset sorted from them (not recorded which). The origin of the receptors is an adult woman who had mild COVID-19 (a few samples of this study predate the infection). Cell type and time point are not known.

The CDR3 coding sequence is TGCGCCAGCAGCCGAACCGGGCTCACAGATACGCAGTATTTT. Protein: CASSRTGLTDTQYF. The rearrangement links TRBV5-1 to TRBJ2-3; D not resolved. The CDR3 spans 14 residues. Germline CDR1 is SGHRS and CDR2 is YFSETQ. Between the trimmed V and J ends, which lost 4 bases and 2 bases, there was a span of 11 bases.

The gene calls are TRBV21-1 and TRBJ1-3; the DNA was not used to check the table's D call, TRBD1. TRBV21-1 is a pseudogene. The CDR3 sequence is 18 residues long. CDR3 nucleotides: TGTGCCAGCAGCAAACCGGGACAGGGGGCTATCTCTGGAAACACCATATATTTT. Protein product: CASSKPGQGAISGNTIYF.

The chain links TRBV29-1 to TRBJ2-7; TRBD1 matches 7 bases. J lost 2 bases, V lost 5 bases, and 9 bases had no gene match. This CDR3 is 14 amino acids long. Germline lookup yields CDR1 SQVTM and CDR2 ANQGSEA. Here the CDR3 DNA reads TGCAGCGTTTCAGGACAGGCCTACCCCTACGAGCAGTACTTC. This gives the protein CSVSGQAYPYEQYF.

In this sample, this clonotype turned up a few times. The chain has TRBV6-1 and TRBJ1-5; 7 bases map to TRBD1. Trimming removed 1 base from V and 2 bases from J; junction bases left unmatched: 2. CDR3 size: 15 residues. CDR1 is MNHNS, CDR2 SASEGT, per germline. The CDR3 DNA reads as TGTGCCAGCAGTGAAGTCACAGGGGGCAATCAGCCCCAGCATTTT. It translates to CASSEVTGGNQPQHF.

This clonotype was seen a handful of times. The chain recombines TRBV4-3 with TRBJ1-5; D not resolved. The V gene's germline CDR1 is LGHNA and CDR2 YSLEER. The V end was cut by 0 bases, the J end by 6 bases, with 6 bases between. CDR3 length: 13 residues. The CDR3 DNA is TGCGCCAGCAGCCAAGATATTGGTCAGCCCCAGCATTTT. Translating it yields CASSQDIGQPQHF.

V is TRBV12-3 or TRBV12-4 and J is TRBJ2-7; D might be TRBD1 (6 bases). Trimming removed 7 bases at V and 3 bases at J, with 13 bases between. CDR3 length: 13 amino acids. The CDR3 DNA reads TGTGCCAGCAAATTCCGGGACAACTACGAGCAGTACTTC. Its protein product is CASKFRDNYEQYF.

The J gene is TRBJ1-2, the V gene TRBV20-1; D not certain. Germline V lookup: CDR1 DFQATT, CDR2 SNEGSKA (reference sequence). The CDR3 sequence is 14 residues long. V was cut by 3 bases and J by 4 bases, with 15 bases left in between. Here the CDR3 reads CSASAGGLGYGYTF. CDR3 in DNA: TGCAGTGCTAGCGCGGGCGGGCTGGGCTATGGCTACACCTTC.

This clonotype was recorded a few times. J is TRBJ2-3 and V is TRBV7-2; D is ambiguous. With 6 bases removed from V and 0 bases from J, the gap between germline ends came to 13 bases. The CDR3 spans 15 residues. CDR1 and CDR2 (germline): SGHTA, FQGNSA. CDR3: CASSPRSRSTDTQYF. In DNA form, the CDR3 reads TGTGCCAGCAGTCCCCGGTCCAGAAGCACAGATACGCAGTATTTT. Variable domain in full (rest from reference TRBV7-2 and TRBJ2-3): GAGVSQSPSNKVTEKGKDVELRCDPISGHTALYWYRQSLGQGLEFLIYFQGNSAPDKSGLPSDRFSAERTGGSVSTLTIQRTQQEDSAVYLCASSPRSRSTDTQYFGPGTRLTVL.

The CDR3 region is CSARQRDTEAFF. In DNA, the CDR3 is TGCAGTGCTCGCCAGAGGGACACTGAAGCTTTCTTT. The rearrangement joins TRBV20-1 to TRBJ1-1; D is uncertain. Trimming shortened V by 5 bases and J by 3 bases, and 10 bases separated the two germline ends. The germline V gene has CDR1 DFQATT and CDR2 SNEGSKA (reference sequence). The CDR3 sequence is 12 residues long.

This clonotype has just one count. The CDR3, as DNA: TGTGCCAGCAGTTTAAGGCGCCGAGGACTAGCGCACCCGAACACCGGGGAGCTGTTTTTT. Translated: CASSLRRRGLAHPNTGELFF. The genes are TRBV12-3 or TRBV12-4 and TRBJ2-2; the match to TRBD2 covers 9 bases. The length of the CDR3 is 20 residues. With V trimmed by 2 bases and J by 0 bases, 13 bases remained unmatched.

The CDR3 here is CASSLASGAGDYGYTF. CDR3 bases: TGCGCCAGCAGCTTGGCTTCCGGGGCTGGCGACTATGGCTACACCTTC. The chain uses TRBV5-1 and TRBJ1-2; possibly TRBD1 for D (5 bases). The V and J ends lost 0 bases and 3 bases respectively, with 15 bases between them. Germline V gene data show CDR1 as SGHRS and CDR2 as YFSETQ. This CDR3 contains 16 residues.

On this clonotype: At one boundary the junction diverges from the germline segment, which might be a read error. The rearrangement joins TRBV4-3 to TRBJ1-6; no clear D. This CDR3 is 15 amino acids long. CDR1 is LGHNA, CDR2 YSLEER, per germline. For the CDR3, the DNA is TGCGCCAGCAGCCAGGAGAACGAAGATAATTCACACCTCCACTTT. It specifies CASSQENEDNSHLHF.

The V and J genes are TRBV27 and TRBJ1-1; D may be TRBD1 (6 bases). The CDR3 is made up of 12 amino acids. Germline loops: CDR1 MNHEY, CDR2 SMNVEV (reference sequence). Trimming stripped 10 bases from V and 8 bases from J, with 17 bases between. The CDR3 nucleotides are TGTGCCACGGAGGGGGGGGGCAGGGAAGCTTTCTTT. This codes for CATEGGGREAFF.

The chain is built from TRBV12-3 or TRBV12-4 and TRBJ1-5; tentative D call: TRBD1 (6 bases). CDR3 length: 15 residues. The V and J ends lost 4 bases and 1 base respectively, with 11 bases between them. The CDR3 DNA reads as TGTGCCAGCAGTTGGGGGGGGGCGAGCAATCAGCCCCAGCATTTT. It translates to CASSWGGASNQPQHF.

The chain combines TRBV20-1 with TRBJ2-5; D might be TRBD1 (5 bases). CDR1 and CDR2 (germline): DFQATT, SNEGSKA (reference sequence). The CDR3 consists of 14 residues. V gave up 2 bases and J gave up 5 bases, with 15 bases separating them. In DNA form, the CDR3 reads TGCAGTGCTAGACTGAATAAGGCAGGGGAGACCCAGTACTTC. Its translation: CSARLNKAGETQYF.

This rearrangement joins TRBV10-3 to TRBJ1-1; D is undetermined. The V and J ends lost 4 bases and 1 base respectively, with 16 bases between them. In germline, CDR1 is ENHRY, CDR2 SYGVKD. CDR3 length: 16 residues. In DNA form, the CDR3 reads TGTGCCATCAGTGGGGATTTCGGGGTGGGGAACACTGAAGCTTTCTTT. This translates into CAISGDFGVGNTEAFF.

The chain combines TRBV10-3 with TRBJ2-5, with 11 bases fitting TRBD2. Germline values: CDR1 ENHRY, CDR2 SYGVKD. Trimming cost V 8 bases and J 2 bases; bases outside gene matches: 1. The CDR3 length is 13 residues. The chain's CDR3 is CAIRLAGQETQYF. DNA for the CDR3: TGTGCCATCCGACTAGCGGGACAAGAGACCCAGTACTTC.

This rearrangement joins TRBV2 to TRBJ2-3; 8 nucleotides agree with TRBD1. Germline V CDR1 and CDR2: SNHLY, FYNNEI. The junction had 8 bases not matched to a gene; V was cut back by 4 bases and J by 2 bases. This CDR3 is 16 amino acids long. CDR3 region: CASSGTGSLLTDTQYF. CDR3 nucleotides: TGTGCCAGCAGTGGGACAGGGAGCCTACTCACAGATACGCAGTATTTT.

This clonotype was found a few times. The rearrangement joins TRBV21-1 to TRBJ2-2; TRBD2, as called in the table, went unchecked against the DNA. TRBV21-1 is termed a pseudogene. The CDR3 runs 16 residues. The CDR3 DNA reads TGTGCCAGAGGCTATTTAGTGCGGAAGGGAACCGGGGAGCTGTTTTTT. It encodes CARGYLVRKGTGELFF.

The chain uses TRBV12-3 or TRBV12-4 and TRBJ2-3; D remains ambiguous. The ends were cut back, 3 bases at V and 6 bases at J, with 13 bases in the middle. This CDR3 has 14 residues. CDR3 nucleotide sequence: TGTGCCAGCAGTTTGGCCAATGCGGTTGATACGCAGTATTTT. Translating gives CASSLANAVDTQYF.